This entry concerns a single TCR beta chain. This specimen belongs to a study of blood T cell repertoires in COVID-19. Data came from immunoSEQ multiplex PCR; TCRdb stores just in-frame clones and leaves some out. Of roughly 40,000 clones in the sample, approximately 90% were seen once. Sequenced material: peripheral blood. This receptor was taken from a man aged 25-45 years with active or convalescent COVID-19.

CDR3 nucleotides: TGTGCCAGCAGCCCCCGAGGCGGAATCTCCTACAATGAGCAGTTCTTC. Its translation is CASSPRGGISYNEQFF. The J gene is TRBJ2-1, the V gene TRBV3-1 (or the pseudogene TRBV3-2); no definite D call. The germline V and J ends were trimmed by 4 bases and 0 bases, with 13 bases remaining between them. This CDR3 has 16 amino acids. Germline V gene sequence: CDR1 LGHDT, CDR2 YNNKEL (reference sequence).